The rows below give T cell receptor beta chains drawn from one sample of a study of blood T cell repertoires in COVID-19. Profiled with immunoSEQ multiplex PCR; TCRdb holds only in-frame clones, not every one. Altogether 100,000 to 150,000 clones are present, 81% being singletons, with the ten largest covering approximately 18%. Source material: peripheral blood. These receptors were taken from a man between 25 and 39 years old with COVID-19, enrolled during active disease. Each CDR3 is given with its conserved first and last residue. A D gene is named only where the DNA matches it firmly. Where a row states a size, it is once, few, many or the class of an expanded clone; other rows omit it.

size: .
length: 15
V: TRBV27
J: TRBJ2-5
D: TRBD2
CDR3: CASSASGRFQETQYF
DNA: TGTGCCAGCAGTGCTAGCGGGAGGTTCCAAGAGACCCAGTACTTC

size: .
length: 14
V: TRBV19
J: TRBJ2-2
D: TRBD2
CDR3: CASSSGRVTGELFF
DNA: TGTGCCAGTAGTAGCGGGAGGGTTACCGGGGAGCTGTTTTTT

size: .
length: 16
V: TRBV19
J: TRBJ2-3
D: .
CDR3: CASSTAAGARADTQYF
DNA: TGTGCCAGTAGTACCGCCGCGGGCGCTAGGGCAGATACGCAGTATTTT

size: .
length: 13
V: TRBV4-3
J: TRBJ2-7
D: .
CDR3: CASSQNLPGEQYF
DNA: TGCGCCAGCAGCCAAAACCTTCCGGGGGAGCAGTACTTC

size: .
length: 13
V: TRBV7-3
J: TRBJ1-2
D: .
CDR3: CASSLNGEAGYTF
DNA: TGTGCCAGCAGCCTTAACGGGGAGGCTGGCTACACCTTC

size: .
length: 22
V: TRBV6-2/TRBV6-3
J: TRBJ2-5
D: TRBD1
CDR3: CASSHHIGTGRAGRWYQETQYF
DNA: TGTGCCAGCAGCCACCACATCGGGACAGGTAGAGCGGGCCGCTGGTACCAAGAGACCCAGTACTTC

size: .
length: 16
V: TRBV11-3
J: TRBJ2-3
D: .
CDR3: CASSMRQPQGTDTQYF
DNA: TGTGCCAGCAGCATGCGACAACCTCAGGGGACAGATACGCAGTATTTT

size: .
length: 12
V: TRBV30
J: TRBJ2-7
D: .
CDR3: CAWSAFSYEQYF
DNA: TGTGCCTGGAGTGCCTTCTCCTACGAGCAGTACTTC

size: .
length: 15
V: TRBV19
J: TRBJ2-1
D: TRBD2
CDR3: CASSMAAGGPYEQFF
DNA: TGTGCCAGTAGTATGGCCGCGGGGGGGCCCTATGAGCAGTTCTTC

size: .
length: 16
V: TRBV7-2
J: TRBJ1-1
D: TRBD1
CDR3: CASRPTGARLNTEAFF
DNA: TGTGCCAGCAGGCCTACAGGGGCGAGGTTGAACACTGAAGCTTTCTTT

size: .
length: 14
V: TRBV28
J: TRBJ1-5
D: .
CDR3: CASSFGGRGQPQHF
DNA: TGTGCCAGCAGCTTCGGTGGGCGGGGTCAGCCCCAGCATTTT

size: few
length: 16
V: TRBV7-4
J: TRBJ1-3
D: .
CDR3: CASSRQQVSSGNTIYF
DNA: TGTGCCAGCAGCCGCCAACAGGTAAGCTCTGGAAACACCATATATTTT

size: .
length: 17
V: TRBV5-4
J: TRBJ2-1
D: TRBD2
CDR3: CASSSRTSGASLGEQFF
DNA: TGTGCCAGCAGCTCAAGGACTAGCGGGGCCTCATTGGGTGAGCAGTTCTTC

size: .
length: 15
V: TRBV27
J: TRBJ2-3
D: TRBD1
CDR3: CASSFATGGGNTQYF
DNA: TGTGCCAGCAGTTTCGCGACAGGGGGTGGGAATACGCAGTATTTT

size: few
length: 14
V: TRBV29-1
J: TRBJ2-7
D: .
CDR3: CSVETPRGGSEQYF
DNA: TGCAGCGTTGAAACCCCCAGGGGCGGCTCCGAGCAGTACTTC

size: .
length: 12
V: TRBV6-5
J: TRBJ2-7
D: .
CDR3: CASTQSPGEQYF
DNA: TGTGCCAGTACACAAAGCCCGGGGGAGCAGTACTTC

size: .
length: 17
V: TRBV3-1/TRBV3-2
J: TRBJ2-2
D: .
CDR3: CASSQAGGHRETGELFF
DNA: TGTGCCAGCAGCCAAGCCGGAGGACACAGGGAAACCGGGGAGCTGTTTTTT

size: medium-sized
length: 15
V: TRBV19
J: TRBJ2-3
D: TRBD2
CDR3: CASATSGSSGNTQYF
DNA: TGTGCCAGTGCTACTAGCGGGAGCTCCGGGAATACGCAGTATTTT

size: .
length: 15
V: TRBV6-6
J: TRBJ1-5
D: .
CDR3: CASSYSGGIEQPQHF
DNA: TGTGCCAGCAGTTACTCGGGAGGGATCGAACAGCCCCAGCATTTT

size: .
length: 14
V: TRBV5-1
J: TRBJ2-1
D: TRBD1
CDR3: CASSRDRVYNEQFF
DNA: TGCGCCAGCAGCCGGGACAGGGTTTACAATGAGCAGTTCTTC

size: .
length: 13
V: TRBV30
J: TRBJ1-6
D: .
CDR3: CAWIGQYNSPLHF
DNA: TGTGCCTGGATCGGACAGTATAATTCACCCCTCCACTTT

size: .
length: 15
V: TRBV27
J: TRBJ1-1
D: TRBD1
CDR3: CASSKGLGQGAEAFF
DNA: TGTGCCAGCAGTAAGGGGTTAGGACAGGGGGCTGAAGCTTTCTTT

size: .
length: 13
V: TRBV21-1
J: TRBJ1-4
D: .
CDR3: CASSKRWSEKLFF
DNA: TGTGCCAGCAGCAAACGGTGGTCCGAAAAACTGTTTTTT

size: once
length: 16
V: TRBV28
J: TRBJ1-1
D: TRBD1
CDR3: CASSSARTGMNTEAFF
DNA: TGTGCCAGCAGTTCAGCCAGGACAGGGATGAACACTGAAGCTTTCTTT

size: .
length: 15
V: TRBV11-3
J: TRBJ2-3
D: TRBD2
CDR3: CASSLSGKHTDTQYF
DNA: TGTGCCAGCAGCCTAAGCGGGAAACATACTGATACGCAGTATTTT

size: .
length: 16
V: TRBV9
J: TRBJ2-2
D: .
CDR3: CASSPNTGHGTGELFF
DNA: TGTGCCAGCAGCCCGAACACGGGACACGGCACCGGGGAGCTGTTTTTT

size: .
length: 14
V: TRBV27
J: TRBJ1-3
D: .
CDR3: CASSLTGNGNTIYF
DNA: TGTGCCAGCAGTTTAACAGGGAATGGAAACACCATATATTTT

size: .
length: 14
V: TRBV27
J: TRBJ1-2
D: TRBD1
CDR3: CASSFGTGNYGYTF
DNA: TGTGCCAGCAGTTTTGGGACAGGAAACTATGGCTACACCTTC

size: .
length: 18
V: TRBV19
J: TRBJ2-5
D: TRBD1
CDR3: CASSIVWGAGGHQETQYF
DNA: TGTGCCAGTAGTATAGTCTGGGGGGCAGGGGGCCACCAAGAGACCCAGTACTTC

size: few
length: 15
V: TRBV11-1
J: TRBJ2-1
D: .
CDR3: CASSPDRSSYNEQFF
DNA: TGTGCCAGCAGCCCCGACAGGAGCTCCTACAATGAGCAGTTCTTC

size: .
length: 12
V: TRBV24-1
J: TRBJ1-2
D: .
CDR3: CATSGLMRSRSF
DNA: TGTGCCACCAGTGGCCTGATGAGGTCCCGGTCCTTC

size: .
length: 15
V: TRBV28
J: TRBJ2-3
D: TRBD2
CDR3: CASTRGLAGGGTQYF
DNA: TGTGCCAGCACCCGGGGCCTAGCGGGAGGTGGTACGCAGTATTTT

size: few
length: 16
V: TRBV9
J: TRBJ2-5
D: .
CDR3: CASSAQLSDQGKTQYF
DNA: TGTGCCAGCAGCGCCCAACTCTCCGATCAGGGGAAGACCCAGTACTTC

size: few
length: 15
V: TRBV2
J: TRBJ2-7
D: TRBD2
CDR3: CASSGRSGGRDEQYF
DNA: TGTGCCAGCAGTGGCCGTAGCGGGGGGCGCGACGAGCAGTACTTC

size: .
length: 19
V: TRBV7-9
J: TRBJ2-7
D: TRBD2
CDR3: CASSPFPGQPSGRTYEQYF
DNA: TGTGCCAGCAGTCCCTTCCCGGGACAGCCTAGCGGGAGGACCTACGAGCAGTACTTC

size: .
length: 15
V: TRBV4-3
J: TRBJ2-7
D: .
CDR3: CASSQTAIGAYEQYF
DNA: TGCGCCAGCAGTCAAACAGCCATAGGGGCCTACGAGCAGTACTTC

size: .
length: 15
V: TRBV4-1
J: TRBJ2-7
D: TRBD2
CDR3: CASSPHGGVSYEQYF
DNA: TGCGCCAGCAGCCCCCACGGGGGGGTTTCCTACGAGCAGTACTTC

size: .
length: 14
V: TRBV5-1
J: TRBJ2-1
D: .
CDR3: CASGGSSSYNEQFF
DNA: TGCGCCAGCGGGGGCTCAAGCTCCTACAATGAGCAGTTCTTC

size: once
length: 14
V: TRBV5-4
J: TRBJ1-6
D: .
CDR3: CASSLRQENSPLHF
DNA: TGTGCCAGCAGCTTGCGTCAGGAAAATTCACCCCTCCACTTT

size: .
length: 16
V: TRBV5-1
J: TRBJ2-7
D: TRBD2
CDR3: CASSSRGSGTSYEQYF
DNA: TGCGCCAGCAGCTCTCGGGGTAGCGGGACCTCCTACGAGCAGTACTTC

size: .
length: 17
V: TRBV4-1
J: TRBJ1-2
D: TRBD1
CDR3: CASSQDPGQGAWYGYTF
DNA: TGCGCCAGCAGCCAAGATCCTGGACAGGGGGCTTGGTATGGCTACACCTTC

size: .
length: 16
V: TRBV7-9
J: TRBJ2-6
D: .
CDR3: CASSPARDSGANVLTF
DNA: TGTGCCAGCAGCCCCGCCAGGGACTCTGGGGCCAACGTCCTGACTTTC

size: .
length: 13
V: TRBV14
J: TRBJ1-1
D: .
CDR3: CASSLRANTEAFF
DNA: TGTGCCAGCAGCCTACGAGCAAACACTGAAGCTTTCTTT

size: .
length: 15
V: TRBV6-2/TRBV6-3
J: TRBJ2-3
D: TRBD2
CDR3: CASSRAGGARDTQYF
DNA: TGTGCCAGCAGCCGGGCCGGGGGGGCCCGGGATACGCAGTATTTT

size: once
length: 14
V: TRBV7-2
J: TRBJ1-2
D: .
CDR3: CASSPKQKNYGYTF
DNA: TGTGCCAGCAGCCCGAAACAGAAGAACTATGGCTACACCTTC

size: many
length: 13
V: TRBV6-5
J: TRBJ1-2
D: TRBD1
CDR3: CASSYGQGRGYTF
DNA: TGTGCCAGCAGTTACGGACAGGGGCGGGGCTACACCTTC

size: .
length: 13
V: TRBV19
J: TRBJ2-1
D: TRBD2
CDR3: CASRGDQGIEQFF
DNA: TGTGCCAGCCGGGGGGATCAGGGTATTGAGCAGTTCTTC

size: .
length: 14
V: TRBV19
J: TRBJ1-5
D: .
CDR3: CASTPWTQGQPQHF
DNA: TGTGCCAGTACCCCTTGGACCCAGGGGCAGCCCCAGCATTTT

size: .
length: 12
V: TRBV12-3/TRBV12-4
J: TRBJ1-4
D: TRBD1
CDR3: CASSQDREKLFF
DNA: TGTGCCAGCAGCCAGGACAGGGAAAAACTGTTTTTT